This T cell receptor beta chain was sequenced during a study of cytomegalovirus exposure and HLA in healthy donors. Unmatched junction bases numbered 14, after V lost 5 bases and J lost 2 bases. The CDR3 sequence is 17 residues long. The germline CDR1 and CDR2 sequences are MNHEY and SMNVEV (reference sequence). Sequenced by immunoSEQ multiplex PCR; TCRdb stores in-frame clones only, minus some. The sample includes under 200,000 clones, about four fifths seen only once; the top ten take roughly 7%. The gene calls are TRBV27 and TRBJ2-7; TRBD2 agrees at 8 bases. The receptor was derived from a man aged 18 to 29 in good health and CMV-seropositive. The sequencing input was PBMCs. The CDR3 spells CASSELTGGTRTYEQYF. DNA of the CDR3: TGTGCCAGCAGTGAACTTACGGGGGGGACAAGGACCTACGAGCAGTACTTC.